A single sample gave rise to the 21 T cell receptor beta chains below, sequenced in a study of cytomegalovirus exposure and HLA in healthy donors. The table came from immunoSEQ multiplex PCR; TCRdb's copy has only in-frame clones and leaves some out. Counted here are approximately 150,000 clones, just under 85% occurring once; the ten biggest clones make up under 2.5%. The sequenced material came from PBMCs. These receptors were taken from a man under 40 in good health and CMV-seropositive.

The genes are TRBV9 and TRBJ2-1; weak D call: TRBD2 (6 bases). Per germline, CDR1 SGDLS and CDR2 YYNGEE. The ends were cut back, 0 bases at V and 10 bases at J, with 14 bases in the middle. This CDR3 has 14 residues. The CDR3 region is CASSVEGGVREQFF. For the CDR3, the DNA is TGTGCCAGCAGCGTAGAGGGCGGGGTACGGGAGCAGTTCTTC. The full variable domain, its missing parts supplied by reference TRBV9 and TRBJ2-1, is DSGVTQTPKHLITATGQRVTLRCSPRSGDLSVYWYQQSLDQGLQFLIQYYNGEERAKGNILERFSAQQFPDLHSELNLSSLELGDSALYFCASSVEGGVREQFFGPGTRLTVL.

The chain has TRBV27 and TRBJ1-1; 8 nucleotides line up with TRBD1. Germline-derived CDR1 and CDR2 are MNHEY and SMNVEV (reference sequence). Germline trimming cut 6 bases from V and 3 bases from J; bases unmatched to any gene: 12. This CDR3 region has 16 residues. The CDR3 DNA is TGTGCCAGCAGCCGCGGACAGGGCGGCGGGGACACTGAAGCTTTCTTT. Translation: CASSRGQGGGDTEAFF.

This chain links TRBV2 with TRBJ2-7, with D possibly TRBD1 on 6 matching bases. Trimming removed 6 bases from V and 3 bases from J, with 15 bases in between. This CDR3 spans 14 amino acids. The germline gives CDR1 SNHLY, CDR2 FYNNEI. CDR3 residues: CASRFRDIHYEQYF. CDR3 DNA: TGTGCCAGCAGGTTCCGGGACATCCACTACGAGCAGTACTTC. Combining the CDR3 with reference TRBV2 and TRBJ2-7 gives the whole variable domain EPEVTQTPSHQVTQMGQEVILRCVPISNHLYFYWYRQILGQKVEFLVSFYNNEISEKSEIFDDQFSVERPDGSNFTLKIRSTKLEDSAMYFCASRFRDIHYEQYFGPGTRLTVT.

The rearrangement uses TRBV5-6 and TRBJ2-7; 8 bases fit TRBD1. This CDR3 has 14 residues. V was clipped by 5 bases and J by 2 bases; unmatched bases: 6. Germline V gene lookup returns CDR1 SGHDT and CDR2 YYEEEE. The CDR3 DNA is TGTGCCAGCAGGCTTGCGGGACAGGCCTACGAGCAGTACTTC. It is translated as CASRLAGQAYEQYF.

V is TRBV18 and J is TRBJ2-7, with 14 bases that match TRBD2. The CDR3 is 14 amino acids. Germline-derived CDR1 and CDR2 are KGHSH and LQKENI. V shed 8 bases and J 1 base; nucleotides not matched to a gene: 1. The CDR3 DNA sequence: TGTGCCAGCGGACTAGCGGGGGGTTCCTACGAGCAGTACTTC. It specifies CASGLAGGSYEQYF.

The chain uses TRBV9 and TRBJ1-2; a possible D gene is TRBD1 (5 bases). V was cut by 0 bases and J by 1 base, with 10 bases left in between. This CDR3 has 15 residues. The V gene's germline CDR1 is SGDLS and CDR2 YYNGEE. CDR3 coding DNA: TGTGCCAGCAGCGTAGGGGGGGACTATAACTATGGCTACACCTTC. It is translated as CASSVGGDYNYGYTF.

The chain uses TRBV5-1 and TRBJ1-1; D not certain. Germline CDR1 is SGHRS and CDR2 is YFSETQ. Trimming shortened V by 5 bases and J by 5 bases, and 10 bases separated the two germline ends. The CDR3 is 12 amino acids. CDR3 residues: CASSTAGTEAFF. The CDR3 nucleotides read TGCGCCAGCAGTACGGCGGGTACTGAAGCTTTCTTT. Together with reference TRBV5-1 and TRBJ1-1, the CDR3 gives the full variable domain: KAGVTQTPRYLIKTRGQQVTLSCSPISGHRSVSWYQQTPGQGLQFLFEYFSETQRNKGNFPGRFSGRQFSNSRSEMNVSTLELGDSALYLCASSTAGTEAFFGQGTRLTVV.

This chain connects TRBV6-5 to TRBJ1-5; 7 bases map to TRBD1. With V trimmed by 3 bases and J by 7 bases, 3 bases remained unmatched. This CDR3 is 13 amino acids long. Germline CDR1 is MNHEY and CDR2 is SVGAGI. The CDR3 protein is CASSYSTGQPQHF. CDR3 nucleotide sequence: TGTGCCAGCAGTTATTCGACAGGGCAGCCCCAGCATTTT.

The chain has TRBV6-5 and TRBJ1-6, with 10 bases matching TRBD1. This CDR3 spans 14 amino acids. J lost 9 bases, V lost 2 bases, and 1 base had no gene match. Per the germline V gene, CDR1 is MNHEY and CDR2 is SVGAGI. The CDR3 DNA is TGTGCCAGCAGTTACGACAGGGGGCTTTCACCCCTCCACTTT. The encoded protein is CASSYDRGLSPLHF.

The chain joins TRBV7-9 to TRBJ2-1, with 9 bases identical to TRBD2. The CDR3 has 15 residues. V was pared by 3 bases and J by 2 bases, with 2 bases of the junction left unmatched. Germline V gene lookup returns CDR1 SEHNR and CDR2 FQNEAQ (reference sequence). The CDR3 reads CASSLGGGAYNEQFF. The CDR3 DNA sequence: TGTGCCAGCAGCTTGGGCGGGGGGGCCTACAATGAGCAGTTCTTC.

The CDR3 loop reads CASSLVGSKAYEQYF. CDR3 nucleotide sequence: TGTGCCAGCAGCTTAGTGGGCAGTAAAGCCTACGAGCAGTACTTC. The chain is built from TRBV7-6 and TRBJ2-7; no firm D call. Germline CDR1 is SGHVS and CDR2 is FNYEAQ. Trimming left V 1 base short and J 2 bases short, with 12 bases between. The CDR3 is 15 residues long.

This chain links TRBV9 with TRBJ2-3; 11 nucleotides line up with TRBD2. J was trimmed by 6 bases and V by 4 bases; bases with no gene match: 13. Germline V gene sequence: CDR1 SGDLS, CDR2 YYNGEE. This CDR3 is 17 amino acids long. The CDR3 sequence: CASSSMSSGGRADTQYF. The CDR3 DNA follows: TGTGCCAGCAGCTCCATGTCTAGCGGGGGGCGCGCGGATACGCAGTATTTT.

CDR3 DNA: TGTGCCAGCAGCTTGGTGGGACAGGGGGCATATCTAGCCAAAAACATTCAGTACTTC. As protein: CASSLVGQGAYLAKNIQYF. The V call is TRBV5-8, the J call TRBJ2-4; 12 nucleotides match TRBD1. The CDR3 is 19 residues long. CDR1 is SGHTS and CDR2 is YDEGEE in the germline V gene. V shed 0 bases and J 0 bases; nucleotides not matched to a gene: 7.

This chain connects TRBV5-1 to TRBJ2-3; maybe TRBD2 (6 bases). Trimming left V 0 bases short and J 4 bases short, with 15 bases between. This CDR3 has 16 residues. In germline, CDR1 is SGHRS, CDR2 YFSETQ. The CDR3: CASSLARDSSADTQYF. DNA of the CDR3: TGCGCCAGCAGCTTGGCTAGGGACTCCAGCGCAGATACGCAGTATTTT. Using reference TRBV5-1 and TRBJ2-3 for the parts outside the CDR3, the full variable domain is KAGVTQTPRYLIKTRGQQVTLSCSPISGHRSVSWYQQTPGQGLQFLFEYFSETQRNKGNFPGRFSGRQFSNSRSEMNVSTLELGDSALYLCASSLARDSSADTQYFGPGTRLTVL.

DNA of the CDR3: TGTGCCAGCAGGGACAGTACCAATCAGCCCCAGCATTTT. This gives the protein CASRDSTNQPQHF. The chain is built from TRBV6-6 and TRBJ1-5, with a weak D call TRBD1 (6 bases). V shed 6 bases and J shed 3 bases, with 9 bases lying between them. The CDR3 has 13 residues. Germline V CDR1 and CDR2: MNHNY, SVGAGI (reference sequence).

The V call is TRBV6-5, the J call TRBJ1-2; D uncertain. The CDR3 sequence is 10 residues long. The V end was cut by 4 bases, the J end by 9 bases, with 6 bases between. CDR1 and CDR2 from the germline V gene are MNHEY and SVGAGI. This CDR3 is CASSSLSYTF. CDR3 coding DNA: TGTGCCAGCAGTTCCCTTAGCTACACCTTC.

The count of this clone is one. This chain links TRBV4-1 with TRBJ2-1; 15 bases fit TRBD2. The CDR3 is 16 amino acids. Germline CDR1 is MGHRA and CDR2 is YSYEKL. V was pared by 1 base and J by 13 bases, with 8 bases of the junction left unmatched. The CDR3 region is CASSQVFGLAGGAQFF. DNA of the CDR3: TGCGCCAGCAGCCAAGTGTTCGGACTAGCGGGGGGGGCTCAGTTCTTC.

The rearrangement uses TRBV4-3 and TRBJ2-7; 8 bases line up with TRBD1. CDR3 length equals 14 residues. Germline CDR1 reads LGHNA; CDR2 reads YSLEER. Unmatched junction bases numbered 3, after V lost 1 base and J lost 4 bases. The DNA of the CDR3 is TGCGCCAGCAGCCAAGGGACAGGGAGGTACGAGCAGTACTTC. It encodes CASSQGTGRYEQYF.

The chain employs TRBV6-5 and TRBJ2-7; TRBD1 agrees at 8 bases. The V and J ends lost 5 bases and 3 bases, in that order; junction bases with no gene match: 6. This CDR3 is 14 amino acids long. Looked up from germline, CDR1 is MNHEY and CDR2 is SVGAGI. The CDR3 region has the DNA TGTGCCAGCAGTCCCCGGGACAGGCGCTACGAGCAGTACTTC. Translation: CASSPRDRRYEQYF.

The rearrangement uses TRBV4-3 and TRBJ1-6, with D maybe TRBD1 (5 bases). Trimming shortened V by 0 bases and J by 13 bases, and 13 bases separated the two germline ends. CDR1 is LGHNA, CDR2 YSLEER, per germline. The CDR3 length is 14 residues. Written as DNA, the CDR3 is TGCGCCAGCAGCCAAGAAGGGGCCAGATCCCCCCTCCACTTT. Amino acids: CASSQEGARSPLHF.

The chain employs TRBV7-8 and TRBJ2-1; 16 bases are shared with TRBD2. Trimming removed 5 bases from V and 1 base from J; junction bases left unmatched: 14. Germline V lookup: CDR1 SGHVS, CDR2 FQNEAQ. CDR3 length equals 21 residues. CDR3 sequence: CASSPAISGTSGGVSYNEQFF. CDR3 DNA sequence: TGTGCCAGCAGCCCAGCTATCAGCGGGACTAGCGGGGGGGTGTCCTACAATGAGCAGTTCTTC.